Each of the 2 T cell receptor beta chains below was sequenced from the same sample in a study of shared clonotypes between healthy human individuals. TCRdb's copy holds only in-frame clones and misses some; the assay was immunoSEQ multiplex PCR. The table includes over 400,000 clones, roughly 80% detected once. The sequencing sample was made of PBMCs. Receptors originate from a woman between 40 and 50 years old in good health. Some clones in this sample may be carry-over from other donors' samples.

This clone showed up many times. The same CDR3 is also encoded by other DNA sequences in this sample. The rearrangement joins TRBV2 to TRBJ2-1; 11 bases match TRBD2. The V segment lost 5 bases and the J segment 9 bases; nucleotides outside the gene matches: 24. The CDR3 totals 20 residues. The germline V gene has CDR1 SNHLY and CDR2 FYNNEI. The CDR3 coding sequence is TGTGCCAGCAGTCGCCGCCGGGACAACCTATTTAGCGGGAGGGGCGCTGAGCAGTTCTTC. Its protein is CASSRRRDNLFSGRGAEQFF.

The chain is built from TRBV7-8 and TRBJ2-1, with a possible D match to TRBD2 (9 bases). Trimming pared 5 bases from V and 4 bases from J, leaving 27 bases between. Germline CDR1 is SGHVS and CDR2 is FQNEAQ. The CDR3 loop spans 19 amino acids. CDR3 loop: CASSPDRGLRLAEYNEQFF. CDR3 bases: TGTGCCAGCAGCCCCGACAGGGGCCTTAGACTAGCGGAATACAATGAGCAGTTCTTC. The full variable domain, its missing parts supplied by reference TRBV7-8 and TRBJ2-1, is GAGVSQSPRYKVAKRGQDVALRCDPISGHVSLFWYQQALGQGPEFLTYFQNEAQLDKSGLPSDRFFAERPEGSVSTLKIQRTQQEDSAVYLCASSPDRGLRLAEYNEQFFGPGTRLTVL.